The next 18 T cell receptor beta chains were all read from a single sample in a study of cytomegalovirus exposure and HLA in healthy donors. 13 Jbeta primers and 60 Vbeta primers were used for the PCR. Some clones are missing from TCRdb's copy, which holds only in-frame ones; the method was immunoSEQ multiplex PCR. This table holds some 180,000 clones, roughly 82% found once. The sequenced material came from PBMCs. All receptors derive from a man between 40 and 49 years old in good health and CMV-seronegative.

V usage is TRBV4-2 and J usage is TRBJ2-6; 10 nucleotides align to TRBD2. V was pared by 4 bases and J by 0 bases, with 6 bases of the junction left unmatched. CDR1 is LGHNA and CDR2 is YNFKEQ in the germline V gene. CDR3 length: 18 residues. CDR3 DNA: TGTGCCAGCAGCCGAACAGCGGGGGGGAGCTCTGGGGCCAACGTCCTGACTTTC. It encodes CASSRTAGGSSGANVLTF.

CDR3 sequence (DNA): TGTGCCAGCAACCGGGATCCTCCCTCTGGAAACACCATATATTTT. It is translated as CASNRDPPSGNTIYF. The chain recombines TRBV2 with TRBJ1-3; D is unresolved. The CDR3 extends over 15 amino acids. The germline V gene encodes CDR1 SNHLY and CDR2 FYNNEI. V gave up 7 bases and J gave up 0 bases, with 13 bases separating them.

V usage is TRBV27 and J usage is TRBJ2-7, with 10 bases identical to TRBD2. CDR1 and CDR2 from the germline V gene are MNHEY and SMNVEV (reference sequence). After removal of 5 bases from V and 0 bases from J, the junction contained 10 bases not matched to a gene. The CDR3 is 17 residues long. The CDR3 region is CASSPNFSGGSSYEQYF. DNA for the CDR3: TGTGCCAGCAGTCCCAACTTTAGCGGGGGGAGCTCCTACGAGCAGTACTTC.

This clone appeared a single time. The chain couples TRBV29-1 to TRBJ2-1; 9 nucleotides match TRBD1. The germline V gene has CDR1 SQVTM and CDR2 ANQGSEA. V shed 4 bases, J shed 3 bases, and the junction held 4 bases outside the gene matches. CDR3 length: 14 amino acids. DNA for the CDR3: TGCAGCGTTGTCCAGGACAGGGGCTACAATGAGCAGTTCTTC. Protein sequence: CSVVQDRGYNEQFF.

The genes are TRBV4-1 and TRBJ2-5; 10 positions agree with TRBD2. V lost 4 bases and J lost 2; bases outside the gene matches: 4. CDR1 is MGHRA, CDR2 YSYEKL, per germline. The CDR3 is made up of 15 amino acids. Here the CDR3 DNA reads TGCGCCAGCAGCCGGACTAGCGGTTGGCAAGAGACCCAGTACTTC. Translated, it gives CASSRTSGWQETQYF.

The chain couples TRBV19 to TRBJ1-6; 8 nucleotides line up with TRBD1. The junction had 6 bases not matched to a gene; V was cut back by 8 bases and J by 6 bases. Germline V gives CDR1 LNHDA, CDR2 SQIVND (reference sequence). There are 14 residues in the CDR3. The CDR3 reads CASVLTGGNSPLHF. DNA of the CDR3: TGTGCCAGTGTCCTCACAGGGGGTAATTCACCCCTCCACTTT.

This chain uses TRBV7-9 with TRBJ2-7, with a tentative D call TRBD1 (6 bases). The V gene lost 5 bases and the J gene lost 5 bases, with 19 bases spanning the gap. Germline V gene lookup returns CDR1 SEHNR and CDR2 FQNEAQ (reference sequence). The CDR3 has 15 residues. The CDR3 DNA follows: TGTGCCAGCAGCCTCGGACAGACCGATCTCAACGAGCAGTACTTC. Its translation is CASSLGQTDLNEQYF. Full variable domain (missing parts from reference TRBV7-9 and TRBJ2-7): DTGVSQNPRHKITKRGQNVTFRCDPISEHNRLYWYRQTLGQGPEFLTYFQNEAQLEKSRLLSDRFSAERPKGSFSTLEIQRTEQGDSAMYLCASSLGQTDLNEQYFGPGTRLTVT.

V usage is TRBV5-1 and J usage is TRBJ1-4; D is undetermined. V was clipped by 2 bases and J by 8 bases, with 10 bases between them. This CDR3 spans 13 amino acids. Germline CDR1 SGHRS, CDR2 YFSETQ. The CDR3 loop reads CASSLVVGEKLFF. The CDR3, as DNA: TGCGCCAGCAGCTTAGTGGTCGGGGAAAAACTGTTTTTT.

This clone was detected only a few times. As DNA, the CDR3 is TGTGCCAGCAGAAACAGGGGGAGAGAGACCCAGTACTTC. Residues: CASRNRGRETQYF. The genes are TRBV6-6 and TRBJ2-5; 8 bases align to TRBD1. This CDR3 is 13 amino acids long. CDR1 MNHNY and CDR2 SVGAGI come from the germline V gene (reference sequence). The junction had 4 bases not matched to a gene; V was cut back by 6 bases and J by 4 bases.

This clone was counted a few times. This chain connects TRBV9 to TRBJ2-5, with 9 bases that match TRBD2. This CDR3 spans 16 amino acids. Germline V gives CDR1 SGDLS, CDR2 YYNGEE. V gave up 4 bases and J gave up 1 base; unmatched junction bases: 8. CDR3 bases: TGTGCCAGCAGCCCAGGGTCTAGCGGGACCCAAGAGACCCAGTACTTC. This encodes CASSPGSSGTQETQYF.

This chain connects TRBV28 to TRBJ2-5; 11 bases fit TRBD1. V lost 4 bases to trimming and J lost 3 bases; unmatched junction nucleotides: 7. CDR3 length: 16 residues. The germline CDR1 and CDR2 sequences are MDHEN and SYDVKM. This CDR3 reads CASSSPGTGGKETQYF. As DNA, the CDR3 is TGTGCCAGCAGTTCACCCGGGACAGGGGGAAAAGAGACCCAGTACTTC.

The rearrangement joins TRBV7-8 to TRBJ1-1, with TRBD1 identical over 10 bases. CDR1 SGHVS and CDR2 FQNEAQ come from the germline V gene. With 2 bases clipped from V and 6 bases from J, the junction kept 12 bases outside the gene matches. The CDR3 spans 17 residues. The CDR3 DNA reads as TGTGCCAGCAGCTTACGAGACAGGGGGCGCTTGGTCTCTGAAGCTTTCTTT. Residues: CASSLRDRGRLVSEAFF.

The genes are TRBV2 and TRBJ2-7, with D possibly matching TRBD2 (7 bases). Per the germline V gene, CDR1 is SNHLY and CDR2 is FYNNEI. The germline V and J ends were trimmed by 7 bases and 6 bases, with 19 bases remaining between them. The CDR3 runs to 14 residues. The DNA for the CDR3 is TGTGCCAGCACCTTGCGGGGGACCAGGGGCGAGCAGTACTTC. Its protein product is CASTLRGTRGEQYF.

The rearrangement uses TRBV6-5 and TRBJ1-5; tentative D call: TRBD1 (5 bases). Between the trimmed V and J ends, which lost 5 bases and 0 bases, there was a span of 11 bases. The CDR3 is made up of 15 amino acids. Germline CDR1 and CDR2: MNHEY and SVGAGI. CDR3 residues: CASSRAGGSNQPQHF. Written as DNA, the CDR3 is TGTGCCAGCAGTCGGGCGGGGGGTAGCAATCAGCCCCAGCATTTT.

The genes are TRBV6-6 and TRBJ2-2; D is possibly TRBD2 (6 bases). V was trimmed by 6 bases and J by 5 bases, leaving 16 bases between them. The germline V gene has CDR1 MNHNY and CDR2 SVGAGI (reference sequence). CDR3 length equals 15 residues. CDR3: CASRATGTPTGELFF. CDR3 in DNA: TGTGCCAGCAGAGCCACCGGGACTCCGACCGGGGAGCTGTTTTTT.

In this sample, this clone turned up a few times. The CDR3 protein is CATGQVEAFF. DNA for the CDR3: TGTGCGACAGGACAGGTTGAAGCTTTCTTT. This chain connects TRBV30 to TRBJ1-1, with 7 bases lining up with TRBD1. Germline-derived CDR1 and CDR2 are GTSNPN and SVGIG (reference sequence). This CDR3 contains 10 residues.

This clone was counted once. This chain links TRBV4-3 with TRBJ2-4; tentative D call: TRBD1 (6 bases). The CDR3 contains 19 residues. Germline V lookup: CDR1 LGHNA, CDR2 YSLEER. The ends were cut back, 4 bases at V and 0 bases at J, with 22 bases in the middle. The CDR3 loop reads CASSRDGRGAELAKNIQYF. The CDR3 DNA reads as TGCGCCAGCAGCCGGGATGGCAGGGGCGCGGAGTTAGCCAAAAACATTCAGTACTTC.

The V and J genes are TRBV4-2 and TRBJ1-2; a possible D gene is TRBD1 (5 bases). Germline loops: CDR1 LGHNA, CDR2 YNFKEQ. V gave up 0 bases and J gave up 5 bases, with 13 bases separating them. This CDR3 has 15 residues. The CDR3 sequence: CASSQDNYRKYGYTF. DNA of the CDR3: TGTGCCAGCAGCCAAGATAATTACAGGAAGTATGGCTACACCTTC.